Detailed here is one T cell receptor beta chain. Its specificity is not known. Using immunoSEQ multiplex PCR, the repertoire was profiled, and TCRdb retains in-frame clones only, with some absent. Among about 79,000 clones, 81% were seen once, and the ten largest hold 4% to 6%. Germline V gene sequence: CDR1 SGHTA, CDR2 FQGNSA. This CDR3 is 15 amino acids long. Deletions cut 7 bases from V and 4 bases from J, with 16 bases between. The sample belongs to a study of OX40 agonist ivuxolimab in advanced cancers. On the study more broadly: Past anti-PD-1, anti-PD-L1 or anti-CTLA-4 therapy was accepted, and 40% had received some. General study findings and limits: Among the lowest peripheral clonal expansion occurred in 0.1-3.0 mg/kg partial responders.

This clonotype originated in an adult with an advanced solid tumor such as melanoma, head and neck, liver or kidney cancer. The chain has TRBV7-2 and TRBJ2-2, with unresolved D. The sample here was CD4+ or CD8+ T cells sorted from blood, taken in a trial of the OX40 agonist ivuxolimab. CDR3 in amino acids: CASTPVGPGTGELFF. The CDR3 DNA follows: TGTGCCAGCACCCCCGTAGGCCCGGGCACCGGGGAGCTGTTTTTT.